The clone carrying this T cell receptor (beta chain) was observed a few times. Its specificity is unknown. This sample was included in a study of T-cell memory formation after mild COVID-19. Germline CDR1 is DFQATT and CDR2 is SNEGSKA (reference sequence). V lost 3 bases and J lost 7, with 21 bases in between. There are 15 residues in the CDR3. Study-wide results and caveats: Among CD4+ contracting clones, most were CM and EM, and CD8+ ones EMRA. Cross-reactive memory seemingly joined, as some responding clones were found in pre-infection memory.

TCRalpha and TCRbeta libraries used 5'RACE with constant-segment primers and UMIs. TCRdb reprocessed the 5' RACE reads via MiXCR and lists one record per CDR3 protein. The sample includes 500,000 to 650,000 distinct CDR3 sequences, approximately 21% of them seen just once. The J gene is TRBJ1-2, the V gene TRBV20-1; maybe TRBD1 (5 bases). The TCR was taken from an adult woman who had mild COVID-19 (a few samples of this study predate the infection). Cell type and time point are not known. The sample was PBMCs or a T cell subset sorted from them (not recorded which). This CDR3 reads CSASIYGASTSGYTF. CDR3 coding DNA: TGCAGTGCTAGTATATACGGGGCGTCAACTAGTGGCTACACCTTC.